Detailed here is one T cell receptor beta chain. The antigen is unknown. The CDR3 spans 14 residues. Trimming took 7 bases from V and 7 from J; bases not matched to a gene: 11. From germline, CDR1 is SNHLY and CDR2 FYNNEI. PCR primers comprised 60 Vbeta and 13 Jbeta primers. Sequencing used immunoSEQ multiplex PCR; TCRdb keeps in-frame clones, though not all of them. The repertoire holds 95,000 to 150,000 clones, with 8.5% to 9% as singletons. The data originate from a study of cytomegalovirus exposure and HLA in healthy donors. Whole-study findings and limits: What a later analysis reportedly showed was that an Asian-associated ancestry cluster had fewer N-insertions than the roughly 670-donor mean.

The gene calls are TRBV2 and TRBJ2-7; 9 bases agree with TRBD1. This clonotype was sampled from a woman between 40 and 50 years old in good health and CMV-seropositive. Sequences were obtained from PBMCs. The CDR3 DNA is TGTGCCAGCATCCAGGGACAGGGAGTGGGGGAGCAGTACTTC. Translating it yields CASIQGQGVGEQYF.